The source of this T cell receptor beta chain is a study of blood T cell repertoires in COVID-19. Trimming pared 4 bases from V and 4 bases from J, leaving 14 bases between. Germline V gives CDR1 SGHTA, CDR2 FQGNSA. CDR3 size: 15 residues. Participants' own reports of clinical history determined their cohort assignment. Recovery meant two consecutive negative NP/OP PCR tests, professional clearance, or resolved symptoms. Produced via immunoSEQ multiplex PCR; TCRdb's table is partial and in-frame only. The top ten clones hold 6.8% of a sample with about 220,000 clones, roughly 84% of them seen once. Sequencing used PBMCs or T cells enriched from blood (not recorded which). The clonotype was recovered from a woman in her thirties or forties who had recovered from COVID-19. The chain carries TRBV7-2 and TRBJ2-1; D may be TRBD1 (8 bases). The CDR3 protein is CASSYDRGLYNEQFF. The CDR3 coding sequence is TGTGCCAGCAGCTACGACAGGGGACTATACAATGAGCAGTTCTTC.